Each of the 21 T cell receptor beta chains below was sequenced from the same sample in a study of blood T cells in healthy people across ages. A sample-barcoded 5' primer and a J-beta primer mix were used in a second PCR of roughly 6 to 11 cycles. Each CDR3 protein gets one entry after TCRdb re-called the 5' RACE reads with MiXCR. The sample has roughly 800,000 distinct CDR3 sequences; 55% to 70% are singletons. Sequenced material: blood. The source is a young man in good health.

The chain has TRBV14 and TRBJ2-4; 8 bases are shared with TRBD1. The assigned J gene may be wrong: the sequence end matches TRBJ2-7 better. Looked up from germline, CDR1 is SGHDN and CDR2 is FVKESK. This CDR3 is 15 amino acids long. The CDR3 DNA is TGTGCCAGCAGCCACGGACAGGGATTATGGTTCGAGCAGTACTTC. It is translated as CASSHGQGLWFEQYF.

Comments on this clonotype: Since a much larger clone is just one base distant, this may be a read error. The genes are TRBV20-1 and TRBJ2-7, with 7 bases matching TRBD2. Germline values: CDR1 DFQATT, CDR2 SNEGSKA (reference sequence). This CDR3 is 12 amino acids long. CDR3 coding DNA: TGCGGTGCTAGCGGCGACTCCTACGAGCAGTACTTC. It encodes CGASGDSYEQYF.

Only a few counts were recorded for this clonotype. The CDR3 region has the DNA TGCAGTGCTAGAGATCTAATGGAAGGGCTGAAGAGCCATGGCTACACCTTC. Its protein is CSARDLMEGLKSHGYTF. The chain employs TRBV20-1 and TRBJ1-2, with D unresolved. V lost 0 bases and J 6 bases, leaving 23 bases between the germline ends. Germline CDR1 reads DFQATT; CDR2 reads SNEGSKA (reference sequence). The CDR3 has 17 amino acids.

The chain carries TRBV5-1 and TRBJ2-6; the D gene is possibly TRBD1 (6 bases). The ends were cut back, 0 bases at V and 0 bases at J, with 10 bases in the middle. Germline V lookup: CDR1 SGHRS, CDR2 YFSETQ. This CDR3 region has 17 residues. The CDR3 protein is CASSLEYRDSGANVLTF. CDR3 in DNA: TGCGCCAGCAGCTTGGAATACAGGGACTCTGGGGCCAACGTCCTGACTTTC.

The V gene is TRBV4-2, the J gene TRBJ2-5, with TRBD1 matching over 10 bases. With the DNA end fitting TRBJ2-7 better, the J assignment may be wrong. Germline lookup yields CDR1 LGHNA and CDR2 YNFKEQ. This CDR3 has 15 residues. The DNA for the CDR3 is TGTGCCAGCAGCTCCCGGGACAGGGGCGGTGGCGAGCAGTACTTC. It translates to CASSSRDRGGGEQYF.

The chain is built from TRBV4-2 and TRBJ2-6; 9 bases match TRBD1. The CDR3 contains 17 residues. V was pared by 2 bases and J by 2 bases, with 4 bases of the junction left unmatched. The germline CDR1 and CDR2 sequences are LGHNA and YNFKEQ. The CDR3 nucleotides read TGTGCCAGCAGCCAACGGGACAGGGAGGCTGGGGCCAACGTCCTGACTTTC. Its translation: CASSQRDREAGANVLTF.

In this sample, this clonotype turned up a few times. The chain has TRBV20-1 and TRBJ2-1, with TRBD1 matching 9 bases. Germline V CDR1 and CDR2: DFQATT, SNEGSKA (reference sequence). The ends lost 3 bases at V and 13 bases at J; junction bases unmatched: 4. This CDR3 is built from 11 residues. The CDR3 nucleotides read TGCAGTGCTAGCGGACAGGGGATCCAGTTCTTC. Protein product: CSASGQGIQFF.

The chain has TRBV10-3 and TRBJ2-1; TRBD1 might be the D (6 bases). The CDR3 spans 13 residues. Trimming took off 8 bases at V and 3 bases at J, with 11 bases between the two ends. The germline CDR1 and CDR2 sequences are ENHRY and SYGVKD. This chain's CDR3 is CAIGRDNYNEQFF. The CDR3 DNA reads TGTGCCATCGGACGGGACAACTACAATGAGCAGTTCTTC.

This clonotype has just a few counts. V is TRBV28 and J is TRBJ2-6; no clear D. V lost 8 bases, J lost 1 base, and 12 bases lay in between. The CDR3 is made up of 15 amino acids. In germline, CDR1 is MDHEN, CDR2 SYDVKM. CDR3 region: CASAGSSSGANVLTF. In nucleotides, the CDR3 is TGTGCCAGCGCAGGATCTAGTTCTGGGGCCAACGTCCTGACTTTC. The variable domain in full, with the rest retrieved from reference TRBV28 and TRBJ2-6, is DVKVTQSSRYLVKRTGEKVFLECVQDMDHENMFWYRQDPGLGLRLIYFSYDVKMKEKGDIPEGYSVSREKKERFSLILESASTNQTSMYLCASAGSSSGANVLTFGAGSRLTVL.

The CDR3 spells CASSIPRGDTQYF. The CDR3 bases are TGTGCCAGCAGCATTCCCCGGGGAGATACGCAGTATTTT. V gene TRBV27 combines with J gene TRBJ2-3; D perhaps matches TRBD2 (5 bases). The CDR3 totals 13 residues. CDR1 MNHEY and CDR2 SMNVEV come from the germline V gene (reference sequence). V was clipped by 6 bases and J by 5 bases, with 12 bases between them.

Here the CDR3 reads CASHKGTGPTEQYF. The CDR3 bases are TGTGCCAGCCATAAGGGCACAGGCCCCACCGAGCAGTACTTC. The V and J genes are TRBV3-1 and TRBJ2-5; D may be TRBD1 (5 bases). With the DNA end fitting TRBJ2-7 better, the J assignment may be wrong. Germline V gene lookup returns CDR1 LGHDT and CDR2 YNNKEL (reference sequence). The length of the CDR3 is 14 residues.

This clonotype was found a few times. The chain couples TRBV7-2 to TRBJ2-7, with 12 positions matching TRBD1. Germline loops: CDR1 SGHTA, CDR2 FQGNSA. Trimming removed 1 base from V and 5 bases from J; junction bases left unmatched: 3. This CDR3 region has 15 residues. The CDR3 reads CASSLEGQGANEQYF. CDR3 coding DNA: TGTGCCAGCAGCTTAGAGGGACAGGGGGCGAACGAGCAGTACTTC.

A word on this clonotype: One end of the junction is discordant with germline, which a read error may explain. The J gene is TRBJ2-5, the V gene TRBV12-3 or TRBV12-4; 7 bases fit TRBD2. The CDR3 consists of 13 residues. The CDR3 loop is CTSGTYGRETQYF. Here the CDR3 DNA reads TGTACCAGCGGGACCTATGGGAGAGAGACCCAGTACTTC.

The CDR3 nucleotides read TGTGCCATCAGTGTGGAGGAGGGCTCCTACAATGAGCAGTTCTTC. This sequence encodes CAISVEEGSYNEQFF. V usage is TRBV10-3 and J usage is TRBJ2-1; D is perhaps TRBD2 (6 bases). Germline lookup yields CDR1 ENHRY and CDR2 SYGVKD. Trimming took off 4 bases at V and 0 bases at J, with 10 bases between the two ends. The CDR3 spans 15 residues.

V is TRBV12-3 or TRBV12-4 and J is TRBJ1-6; TRBD1 matches at 10 bases. There are 14 residues in the CDR3. V dropped 6 bases and J dropped 9; count of bases not matched to a gene: 5. The CDR3 protein is CASSPGTGVSPLHF. The CDR3, as DNA: TGTGCCAGCAGCCCCGGGACAGGGGTTTCACCCCTCCACTTT.

This chain uses TRBV5-6 with TRBJ1-2; no clear D gene. The CDR3 sequence is 13 residues long. Germline CDR1 SGHDT, CDR2 YYEEEE. Trimming left V 0 bases short and J 8 bases short, with 11 bases between. The CDR3 DNA follows: TGTGCCAGCAGCTTGGACATTCGTCGAGGCTACACCTTC. Protein: CASSLDIRRGYTF.

Here the CDR3 reads CASEAGGYEQYF. In nucleotides, the CDR3 is TGTGCCAGCGAAGCAGGGGGTTACGAGCAGTACTTC. This sequence joins TRBV7-9 and TRBJ2-4, with 7 bases matching TRBD1. The DNA end is more similar to TRBJ2-7, so the J call may be wrong. This CDR3 has 12 residues. Germline CDR1 and CDR2: SEHNR and FQNEAQ (reference sequence).

V usage is TRBV7-2 and J usage is TRBJ2-7; TRBD2 matches 10 bases. Germline trimming cut 4 bases from V and 3 bases from J; bases unmatched to any gene: 6. This CDR3 has 15 amino acids. Germline-derived CDR1 and CDR2 are SGHTA and FQGNSA. DNA of the CDR3: TGTGCCAGCAGCTCCTGGAGCGGGAGGGACTACGAGCAGTACTTC. This translates into CASSSWSGRDYEQYF. The entire variable domain, with the rest obtained from reference TRBV7-2 and TRBJ2-7, is as follows: GAGVSQSPSNKVTEKGKDVELRCDPISGHTALYWYRQSLGQGLEFLIYFQGNSAPDKSGLPSDRFSAERTGGSVSTLTIQRTQQEDSAVYLCASSSWSGRDYEQYFGPGTRLTVT.

This clonotype occurred a few times. The rearrangement uses TRBV3-1 and TRBJ1-5; D remains ambiguous. V dropped 3 bases and J dropped 6 bases, with 9 bases sitting between them. Germline V gene lookup returns CDR1 LGHDT and CDR2 YNNKEL (reference sequence). The CDR3 is 13 residues long. The CDR3: CASSQELGQPQHF. The DNA of the CDR3 is TGTGCCAGCAGCCAGGAATTGGGTCAGCCCCAGCATTTT.

The chain is built from TRBV12-5 and TRBJ2-7; D is unclear. Trimming removed 2 bases from V and 2 bases from J, with 4 bases in between. The CDR3 is 12 residues long. Germline CDR1 and CDR2: LGHNT and FRNRAP. CDR3 loop: CASGLSTYEQYF. Written as DNA, the CDR3 is TGTGCTAGTGGTTTGTCCACCTACGAGCAGTACTTC.

The V gene is TRBV7-8, the J gene TRBJ1-5; D is uncertain. CDR3 size: 11 residues. Germline CDR1 SGHVS, CDR2 FQNEAQ. Deletions cut 5 bases from V and 4 bases from J, with 3 bases between. The CDR3 protein is CASSRNQPQHF. In DNA form, the CDR3 reads TGTGCCAGCAGCCGAAATCAGCCCCAGCATTTT.